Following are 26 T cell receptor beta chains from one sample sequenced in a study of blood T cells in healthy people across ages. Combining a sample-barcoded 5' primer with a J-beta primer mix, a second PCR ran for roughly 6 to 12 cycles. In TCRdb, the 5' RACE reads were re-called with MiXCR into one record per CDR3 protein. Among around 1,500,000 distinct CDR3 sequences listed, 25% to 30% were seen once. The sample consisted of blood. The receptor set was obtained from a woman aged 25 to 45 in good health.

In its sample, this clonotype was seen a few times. CDR3 sequence reads: CASSFQGALSSYEQYF. CDR3 DNA: TGCGCCAGCAGCTTTCAGGGGGCCTTAAGCTCCTACGAGCAGTACTTC. This chain joins TRBV5-1 and TRBJ2-7; 8 bases map to TRBD1. Germline CDR1 reads SGHRS; CDR2 reads YFSETQ. The CDR3 length is 16 residues. The ends lost 2 bases at V and 0 bases at J; junction bases unmatched: 7.

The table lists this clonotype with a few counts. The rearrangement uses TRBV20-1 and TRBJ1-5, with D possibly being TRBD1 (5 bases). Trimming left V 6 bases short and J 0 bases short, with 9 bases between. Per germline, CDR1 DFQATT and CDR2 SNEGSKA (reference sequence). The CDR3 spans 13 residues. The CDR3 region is CSAVQGSNQPQHF. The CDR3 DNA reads TGCAGTGCCGTTCAGGGTAGCAATCAGCCCCAGCATTTT.

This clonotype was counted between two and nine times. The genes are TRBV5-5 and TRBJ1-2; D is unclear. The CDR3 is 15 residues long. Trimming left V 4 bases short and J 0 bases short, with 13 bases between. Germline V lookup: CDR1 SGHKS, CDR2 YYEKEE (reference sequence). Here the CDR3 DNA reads TGTGCCAGCAGCCAGTATTTATCGACTAACTATGGCTACACCTTC. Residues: CASSQYLSTNYGYTF.

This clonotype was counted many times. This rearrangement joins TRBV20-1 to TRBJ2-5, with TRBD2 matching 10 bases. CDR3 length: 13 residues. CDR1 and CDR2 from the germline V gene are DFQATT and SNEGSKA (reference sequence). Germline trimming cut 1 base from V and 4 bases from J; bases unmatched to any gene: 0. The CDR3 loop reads CSARGLAGETQYF. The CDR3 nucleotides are TGCAGTGCTAGAGGACTAGCGGGAGAGACCCAGTACTTC.

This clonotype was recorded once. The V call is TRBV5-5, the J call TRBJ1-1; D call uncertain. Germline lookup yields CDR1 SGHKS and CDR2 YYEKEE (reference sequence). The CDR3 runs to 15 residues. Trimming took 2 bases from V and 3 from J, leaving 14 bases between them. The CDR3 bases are TGTGCCAGCAGCTTTGATTGGTCCGGGCACACTGAAGCTTTCTTT. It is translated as CASSFDWSGHTEAFF.

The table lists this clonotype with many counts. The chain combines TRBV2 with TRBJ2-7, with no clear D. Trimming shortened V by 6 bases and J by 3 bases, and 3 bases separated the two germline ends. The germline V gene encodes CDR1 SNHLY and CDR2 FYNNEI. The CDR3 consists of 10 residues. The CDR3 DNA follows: TGTGCCAGCAGGGACTACGAGCAGTACTTC. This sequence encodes CASRDYEQYF.

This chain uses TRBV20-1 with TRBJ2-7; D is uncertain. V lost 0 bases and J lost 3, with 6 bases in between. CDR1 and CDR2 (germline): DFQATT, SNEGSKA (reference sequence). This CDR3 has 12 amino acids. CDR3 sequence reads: CSAREPDYEQYF. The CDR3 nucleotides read TGCAGTGCTAGAGAGCCAGACTACGAGCAGTACTTC.

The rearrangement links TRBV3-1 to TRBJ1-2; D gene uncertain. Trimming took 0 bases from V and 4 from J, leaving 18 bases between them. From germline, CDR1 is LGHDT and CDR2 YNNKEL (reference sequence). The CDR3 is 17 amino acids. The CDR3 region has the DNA TGTGCCAGCAGCCAAGACGCCCGGGATGGACTTTTCTATGGCTACACCTTC. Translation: CASSQDARDGLFYGYTF.

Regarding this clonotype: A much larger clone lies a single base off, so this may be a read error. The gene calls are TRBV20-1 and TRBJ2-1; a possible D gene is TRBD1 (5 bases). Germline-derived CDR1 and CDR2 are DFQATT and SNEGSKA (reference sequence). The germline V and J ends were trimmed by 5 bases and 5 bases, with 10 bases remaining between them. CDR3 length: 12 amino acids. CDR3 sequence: CSAGQTDNEQFF. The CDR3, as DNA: TGCAGTGCTGGGCAGACAGACAATGAGCAGTTCTTC.

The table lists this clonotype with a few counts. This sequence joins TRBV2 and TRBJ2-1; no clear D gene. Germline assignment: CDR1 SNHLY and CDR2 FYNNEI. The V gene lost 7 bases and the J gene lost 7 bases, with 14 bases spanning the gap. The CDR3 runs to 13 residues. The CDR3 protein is CASNVGLGNEQFF. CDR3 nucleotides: TGTGCCAGCAACGTTGGCCTCGGGAATGAGCAGTTCTTC.

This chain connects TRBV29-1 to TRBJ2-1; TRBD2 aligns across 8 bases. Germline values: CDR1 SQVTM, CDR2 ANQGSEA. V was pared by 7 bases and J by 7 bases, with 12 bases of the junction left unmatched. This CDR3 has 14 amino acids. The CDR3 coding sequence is TGCAGCGCCCTCGGGACTAGGAGTAGAAATGAGCAGTTCTTC. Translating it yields CSALGTRSRNEQFF.

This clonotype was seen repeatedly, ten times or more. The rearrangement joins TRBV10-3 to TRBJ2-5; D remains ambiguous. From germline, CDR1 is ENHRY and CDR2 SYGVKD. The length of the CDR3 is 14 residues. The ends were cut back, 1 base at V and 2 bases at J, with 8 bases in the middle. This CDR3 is CAISEFKSQETQYF. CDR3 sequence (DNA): TGTGCCATCAGTGAGTTCAAGTCACAAGAGACCCAGTACTTC.

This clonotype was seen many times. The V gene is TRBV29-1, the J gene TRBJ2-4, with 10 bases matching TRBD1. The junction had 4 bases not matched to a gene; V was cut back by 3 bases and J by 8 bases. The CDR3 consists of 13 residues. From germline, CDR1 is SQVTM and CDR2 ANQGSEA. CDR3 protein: CSVDDRGLDIQYF. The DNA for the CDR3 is TGCAGCGTTGATGACAGGGGGCTCGACATTCAGTACTTC.

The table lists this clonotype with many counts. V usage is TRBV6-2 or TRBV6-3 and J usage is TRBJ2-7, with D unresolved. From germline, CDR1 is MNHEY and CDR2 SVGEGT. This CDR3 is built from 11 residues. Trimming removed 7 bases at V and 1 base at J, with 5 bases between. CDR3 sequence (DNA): TGTGCCAGCACGCAATCCTACGAGCAGTACTTC. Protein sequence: CASTQSYEQYF.

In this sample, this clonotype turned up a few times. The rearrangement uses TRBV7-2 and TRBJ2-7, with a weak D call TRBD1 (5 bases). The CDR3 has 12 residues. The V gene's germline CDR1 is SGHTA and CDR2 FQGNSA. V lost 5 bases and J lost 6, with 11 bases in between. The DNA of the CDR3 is TGTGCCAGCAGCCAAAGCGACAGCGAGCAGTACTTC. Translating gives CASSQSDSEQYF.

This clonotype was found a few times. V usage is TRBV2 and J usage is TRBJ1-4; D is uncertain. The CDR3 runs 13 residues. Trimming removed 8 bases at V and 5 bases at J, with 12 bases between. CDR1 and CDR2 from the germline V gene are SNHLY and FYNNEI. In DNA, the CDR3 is TGTGCCAGCTCTGGGCGGCTAAATGAAAAACTGTTTTTT. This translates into CASSGRLNEKLFF.

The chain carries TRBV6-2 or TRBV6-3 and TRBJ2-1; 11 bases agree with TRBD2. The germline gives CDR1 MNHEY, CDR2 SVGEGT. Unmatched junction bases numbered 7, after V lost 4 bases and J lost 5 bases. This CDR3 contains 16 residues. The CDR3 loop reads CASSSYSGRADNEQFF. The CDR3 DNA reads TGTGCCAGCAGTTCCTATAGCGGGAGGGCCGACAATGAGCAGTTCTTC.

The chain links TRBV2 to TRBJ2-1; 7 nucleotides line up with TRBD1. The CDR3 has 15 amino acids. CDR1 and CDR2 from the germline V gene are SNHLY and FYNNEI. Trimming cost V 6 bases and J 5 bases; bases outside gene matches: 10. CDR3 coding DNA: TGTGCCAGCAGCGTCCGACAGGGAGAAGACAATGAGCAGTTCTTC. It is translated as CASSVRQGEDNEQFF. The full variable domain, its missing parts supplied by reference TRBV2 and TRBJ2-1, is EPEVTQTPSHQVTQMGQEVILRCVPISNHLYFYWYRQILGQKVEFLVSFYNNEISEKSEIFDDQFSVERPDGSNFTLKIRSTKLEDSAMYFCASSVRQGEDNEQFFGPGTRLTVL.

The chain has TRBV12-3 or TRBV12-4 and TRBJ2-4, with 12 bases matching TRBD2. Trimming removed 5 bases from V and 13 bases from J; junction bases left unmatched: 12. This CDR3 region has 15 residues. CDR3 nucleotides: TGTGCCAGCAGTGGGACTAGCGGGCATTACAATGAGCAGTACTTC. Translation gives CASSGTSGHYNEQYF.

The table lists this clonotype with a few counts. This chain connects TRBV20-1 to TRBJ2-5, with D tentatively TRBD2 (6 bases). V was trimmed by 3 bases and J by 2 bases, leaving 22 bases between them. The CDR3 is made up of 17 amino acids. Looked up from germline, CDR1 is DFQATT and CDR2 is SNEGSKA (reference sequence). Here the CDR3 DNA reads TGCAGTGCTAGTAACCTAGCGACGGGTGGCCGGCAAGAGACCCAGTACTTC. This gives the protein CSASNLATGGRQETQYF.

This CDR3 reads CASSLALAWEQFF. In DNA, the CDR3 is TGTGCCAGCAGCTTAGCACTAGCTTGGGAGCAGTTCTTC. The V gene is TRBV7-2, the J gene TRBJ2-1; the D gene is possibly TRBD2 (6 bases). The germline CDR1 and CDR2 sequences are SGHTA and FQGNSA. Trimming pared 0 bases from V and 10 bases from J, leaving 10 bases between. There are 13 residues in the CDR3.

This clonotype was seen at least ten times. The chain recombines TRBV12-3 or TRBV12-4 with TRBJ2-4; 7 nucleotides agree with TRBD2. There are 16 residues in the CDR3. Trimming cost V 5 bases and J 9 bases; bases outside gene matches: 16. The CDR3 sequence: CASSPRGRLTGGIQYF. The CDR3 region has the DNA TGTGCCAGCAGTCCACGGGGACGGCTCACGGGAGGCATTCAGTACTTC.

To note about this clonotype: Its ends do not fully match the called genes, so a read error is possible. As DNA, the CDR3 is TGCGCCTGCAGCTTCCCAGGAGAGACCCAGTACTTC. It codes for CACSFPGETQYF. V and J are TRBV5-1 and TRBJ2-5, with D uncertain. CDR1 SGHRS and CDR2 YFSETQ come from the germline V gene. CDR3 length equals 12 residues.

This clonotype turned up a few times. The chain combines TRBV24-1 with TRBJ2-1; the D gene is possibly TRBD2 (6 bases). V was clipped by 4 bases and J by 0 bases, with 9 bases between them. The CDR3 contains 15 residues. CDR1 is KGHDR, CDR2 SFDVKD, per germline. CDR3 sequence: CATSDGGFSYNEQFF. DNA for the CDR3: TGTGCCACCAGTGACGGGGGTTTCTCCTACAATGAGCAGTTCTTC.

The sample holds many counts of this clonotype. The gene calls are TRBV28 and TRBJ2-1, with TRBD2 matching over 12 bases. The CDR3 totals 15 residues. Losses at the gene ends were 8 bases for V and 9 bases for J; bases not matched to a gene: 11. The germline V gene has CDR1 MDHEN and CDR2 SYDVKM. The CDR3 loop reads CASSPLAGGGGEQFF. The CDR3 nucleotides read TGTGCCAGCTCCCCACTAGCGGGGGGCGGGGGTGAGCAGTTCTTC.

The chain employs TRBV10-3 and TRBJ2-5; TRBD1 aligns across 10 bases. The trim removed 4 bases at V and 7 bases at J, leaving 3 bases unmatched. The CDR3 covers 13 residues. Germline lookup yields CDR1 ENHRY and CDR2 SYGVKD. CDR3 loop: CAISGGQGGTQYF. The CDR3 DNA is TGTGCCATCAGTGGTGGACAGGGGGGGACCCAGTACTTC.